The clone carrying this T cell receptor beta chain was recorded many times. Antigen specificity is unknown. Amplification yielded TCR beta CDR3 regions, with RNA transcripts as the source. The TCR CDR3 was amplified in a first-round RT-PCR using the HTBI primer set. TCRdb ran MiXCR on the multiplex PCR reads and lists one entry per CDR3 protein. The data show a few hundred thousand distinct CDR3 sequences, with around 15% seen just once and about 14% held by the top ten. PBMCs were derived from 10 ml fresh peripheral blood. The source of the sample is a study of T cells in Graves' hyperthyroidism and ophthalmopathy. Study conclusions and caveats: Ophthalmopathy, as predicted by the model, came a median around 6 months after the prediction.

Sequencing was performed on blood. The source is a woman in her 40s with Graves' hyperthyroidism.

The CDR3 here is CASRSTSTIYNEQFF. The CDR3 DNA sequence: TGTGCCAGCAGATCCACAAGCACAATCTACAATGAGCAGTTCTTC. The rearrangement uses TRBV28 and TRBJ2-1; D is ambiguous. V was trimmed by 6 bases and J by 3 bases, leaving 15 bases between them. CDR1 and CDR2 (germline): MDHEN, SYDVKM. The CDR3 totals 15 residues.